The 2 T cell receptor beta chains listed next were all sequenced from one sample in a study of T cells in Graves' hyperthyroidism and ophthalmopathy. Template material for amplifying TCR beta CDR3 regions consisted of RNA transcripts. First-round RT-PCR with HTBI primers amplified the TCR CDR3 region. One entry per CDR3 protein, called by TCRdb with MiXCR from the multiplex PCR reads. The profile shows around 600,000 distinct CDR3 sequences, approximately 15% of them singletons. The sequenced sample consisted of blood. These receptors all come from a woman in her forties with Graves' ophthalmopathy.

The V gene is TRBV11-2, the J gene TRBJ2-1, with 14 bases identical to TRBD2. Trimming at V came to 3 bases and at J to 8 bases, leaving 9 bases not matched to a gene. Germline V gene lookup returns CDR1 SGHAT and CDR2 FQNNGV. The CDR3 totals 17 residues. The CDR3: CASSFSRGTSGSYEQFF. The CDR3 DNA reads as TGTGCCAGCAGCTTTTCCCGGGGGACTAGCGGGAGCTATGAGCAGTTCTTC.

This clonotype was found a few times. This chain joins TRBV18 and TRBJ1-2; tentative D call: TRBD1 (5 bases). CDR1 KGHSH and CDR2 LQKENI come from the germline V gene. This CDR3 comprises 19 residues. V shed 3 bases and J shed 5 bases, with 28 bases lying between them. For the CDR3, the DNA is TGTGCCAGCTCACCCCAAGGGCATGCCCCATCGACAGAACATTATGGCTACACCTTC. It encodes CASSPQGHAPSTEHYGYTF.